This TCR beta chain is drawn from a study of cytomegalovirus exposure and HLA in healthy donors. Whole-study results and caveats: Researchers left out some V segments, among them TRBV6-2 and TRBV6-3, as indistinguishable. V- and J-gene trimming of TCR beta was linked (in a later analysis) to a missense DCLRE1C variant. The listing of 150 to 200 TCR beta chains classed them as cytomegalovirus-associated.

As to this clone: Antigen unknown.

With 60 Vbeta and 13 Jbeta primers, the PCR was carried out. Assay: immunoSEQ multiplex PCR; the TCRdb copy retains only in-frame clones and omits some. The sample lists around 110,000 clones, approximately 81% seen once, with 3.9% in the top ten. Germline V gene data show CDR1 as MNHNS and CDR2 as SASEGT. V gave up 2 bases and J gave up 0 bases, with 3 bases separating them. The CDR3 is 13 amino acids. This sequence was found in a woman between 25 and 40 years old in good health and CMV-seronegative. The gene calls are TRBV6-1 and TRBJ2-3; unclear D gene. Sequenced input: PBMCs. The CDR3 region has the DNA TGTGCCAGCAGTGAAAGCAGCACAGATACGCAGTATTTT. Translating it yields CASSESSTDTQYF.